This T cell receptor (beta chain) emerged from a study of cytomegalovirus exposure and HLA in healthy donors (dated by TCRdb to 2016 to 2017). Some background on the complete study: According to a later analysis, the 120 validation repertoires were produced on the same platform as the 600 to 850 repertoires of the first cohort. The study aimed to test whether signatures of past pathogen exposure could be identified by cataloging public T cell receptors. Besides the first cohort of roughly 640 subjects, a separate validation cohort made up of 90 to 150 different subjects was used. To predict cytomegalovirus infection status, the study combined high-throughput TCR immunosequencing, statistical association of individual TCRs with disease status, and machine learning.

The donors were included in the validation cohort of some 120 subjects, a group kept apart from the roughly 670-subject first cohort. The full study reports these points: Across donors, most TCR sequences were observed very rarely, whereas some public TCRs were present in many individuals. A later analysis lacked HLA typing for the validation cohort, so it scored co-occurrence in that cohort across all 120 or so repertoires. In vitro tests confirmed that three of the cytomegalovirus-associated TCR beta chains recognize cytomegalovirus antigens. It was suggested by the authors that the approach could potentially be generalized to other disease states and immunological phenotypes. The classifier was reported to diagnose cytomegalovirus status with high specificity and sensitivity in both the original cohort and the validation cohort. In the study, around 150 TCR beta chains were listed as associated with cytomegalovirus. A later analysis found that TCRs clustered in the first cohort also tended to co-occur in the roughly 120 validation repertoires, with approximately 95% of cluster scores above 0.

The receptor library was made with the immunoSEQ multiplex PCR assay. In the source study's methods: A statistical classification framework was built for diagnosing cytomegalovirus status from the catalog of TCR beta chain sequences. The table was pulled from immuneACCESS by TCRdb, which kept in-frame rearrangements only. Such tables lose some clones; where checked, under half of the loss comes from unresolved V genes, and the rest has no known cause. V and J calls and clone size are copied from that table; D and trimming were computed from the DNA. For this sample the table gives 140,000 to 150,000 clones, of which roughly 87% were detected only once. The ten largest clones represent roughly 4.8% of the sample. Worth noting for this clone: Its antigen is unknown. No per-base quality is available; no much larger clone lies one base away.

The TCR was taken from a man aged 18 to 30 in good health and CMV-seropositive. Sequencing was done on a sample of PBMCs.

The nucleotides read TGTGCCAGCAGCATACTGGACAGCGCCTATCTCTATGGCTACACCTTC. Its coded protein is CASSILDSAYLYGYTF. The chain joins TRBV7-2 to TRBJ1-2, with TRBD1 as a weak D call on 6 bases. V loses 5 bases, J loses 4 bases, and the germline ends lie 20 bases apart. Reading the germline V gene gives CDR1 SGHTA and CDR2 FQGNSA. Its CDR3 holds 16 amino acids, cysteine through phenylalanine. CDR3 DNA only is kept here, 48 bases in frame from base 1.